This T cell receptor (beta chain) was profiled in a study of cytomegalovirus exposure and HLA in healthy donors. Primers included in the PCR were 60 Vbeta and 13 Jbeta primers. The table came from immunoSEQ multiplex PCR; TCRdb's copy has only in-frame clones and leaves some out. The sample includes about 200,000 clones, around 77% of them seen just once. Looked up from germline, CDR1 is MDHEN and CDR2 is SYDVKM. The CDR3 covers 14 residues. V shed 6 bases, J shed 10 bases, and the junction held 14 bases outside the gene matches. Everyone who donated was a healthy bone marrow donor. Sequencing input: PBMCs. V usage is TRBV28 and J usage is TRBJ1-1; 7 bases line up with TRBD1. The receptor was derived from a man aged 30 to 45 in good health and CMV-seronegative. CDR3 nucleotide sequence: TGTGCCAGCAGCCAACCTGGACAGGTAGTAGGAGCTTTCTTT. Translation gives CASSQPGQVVGAFF.